This T cell receptor beta chain came from a study of T cells in Graves' hyperthyroidism and ophthalmopathy. Overall study: Peripheral blood was acquired at first diagnosis, ahead of any therapy whatsoever.

Stable Graves' hyperthyroidism meant no ophthalmopathy progression within 18 months. This clonotype was counted ten times or more. RNA transcripts gave rise to amplified TCR beta CDR3 regions. When the TCR CDR3 underwent first-round RT-PCR, the HTBI primer set was used. TCRdb reprocessed the multiplex PCR reads with MiXCR, giving one entry per CDR3 protein. Of 350,000 to 400,000 distinct CDR3 sequences in the sample, more than 13% are singletons; the top ten hold over 25%. This clonotype was sampled from a woman aged 30 to 39 with Graves' hyperthyroidism. Sequenced sample: blood.

The CDR3 region is CASSRGRETQYF. CDR3 coding DNA: TGTGCCAGCAGCCGAGGCCGGGAGACCCAGTACTTC. J is TRBJ2-5 and V is TRBV18, with D unresolved. Trimming shortened V by 8 bases and J by 5 bases, and 12 bases separated the two germline ends. This CDR3 region has 12 residues. Germline V lookup: CDR1 KGHSH, CDR2 LQKENI. Supplemented by reference TRBV18 and TRBJ2-5, the full variable domain reads NAGVMQNPRHLVRRRGQEARLRCSPMKGHSHVYWYRQLPEEGLKFMVYLQKENIIDESGMPKERFSAEFPKEGPSILRIQQVVRGDSAAYFCASSRGRETQYFGPGTRLLVL.